These 16 T cell receptor beta chains share one sample of origin, sequenced in a study of T cells in Graves' hyperthyroidism and ophthalmopathy. Amplification targeted TCR beta CDR3 regions from RNA transcripts. HTBI primers were employed in a first-round RT-PCR of the TCR CDR3. MiXCR, applied by TCRdb to the multiplex PCR reads, yields one record per CDR3 protein. The sample contains about 740,000 distinct CDR3 sequences, about 14% of which appear only once. The sample comprised blood. These receptor sequences come from a woman younger than 30 with Graves' hyperthyroidism.

The table lists this clonotype with a few counts. The J gene is TRBJ1-5, the V gene TRBV5-1; tentative D call: TRBD1 (5 bases). Germline lookup yields CDR1 SGHRS and CDR2 YFSETQ. Deletions cut 4 bases from V and 1 base from J, with 12 bases between. The CDR3 totals 15 residues. CDR3 amino acids: CASSPGYGSNQPQHF. The CDR3, as DNA: TGCGCCAGCAGCCCAGGGTACGGGAGCAATCAGCCCCAGCATTTT.

This clonotype was seen at least ten times. The V gene is TRBV29-1, the J gene TRBJ1-1; TRBD1 is a possible D gene (5 bases). CDR1 is SQVTM and CDR2 is ANQGSEA in the germline V gene. The CDR3 covers 14 residues. The V end was cut by 3 bases, the J end by 0 bases, with 11 bases between. The chain's CDR3 is CSVEPGPLNTEAFF. CDR3 nucleotide sequence: TGCAGCGTTGAGCCGGGACCCTTGAACACTGAAGCTTTCTTT.

This clonotype came up a few times. The chain uses TRBV7-9 and TRBJ1-3, with a weak D call TRBD1 (6 bases). Looked up from germline, CDR1 is SEHNR and CDR2 is FQNEAQ (reference sequence). The CDR3 contains 18 residues. Trimming removed 5 bases from V and 0 bases from J, with 20 bases in between. As DNA, the CDR3 is TGTGCCAGCAGCCCCCCCCTGCAGGGGCCCAACTCTGGAAACACCATATATTTT. This gives the protein CASSPPLQGPNSGNTIYF.

This clonotype was counted between two and nine times. The chain links TRBV20-1 to TRBJ1-4; D call uncertain. The V gene lost 6 bases and the J gene lost 8 bases, with 16 bases spanning the gap. This CDR3 has 13 amino acids. Germline CDR1 and CDR2: DFQATT and SNEGSKA (reference sequence). Here the CDR3 reads CSATLETIEKLFF. DNA of the CDR3: TGCAGTGCAACACTGGAAACGATCGAAAAACTGTTTTTT.

This clonotype was picked up many times. The chain uses TRBV7-2 and TRBJ2-1; weak D call: TRBD2 (7 bases). Trimming cost V 3 bases and J 3 bases, with 15 bases left between them. From germline, CDR1 is SGHTA and CDR2 FQGNSA. The CDR3 has 16 residues. CDR3 residues: CASSLGGGRVYNEQFF. Written as DNA, the CDR3 is TGTGCCAGCAGCTTGGGGGGCGGGAGAGTCTACAATGAGCAGTTCTTC.

This clonotype was seen a handful of times. The chain employs TRBV12-5 and TRBJ2-1; the D is unclear. The V gene lost 5 bases and the J gene lost 10 bases, with 12 bases spanning the gap. The CDR3 extends over 12 amino acids. Per germline, CDR1 LGHNT and CDR2 FRNRAP. CDR3 protein: CASGTQSWEQFF. In DNA form, the CDR3 reads TGTGCTAGTGGTACCCAAAGTTGGGAGCAGTTCTTC.

This clonotype occurred a few times. The chain couples TRBV30 to TRBJ1-2; D is ambiguous. The germline V gene has CDR1 GTSNPN and CDR2 SVGIG (reference sequence). The V end lost 2 bases, the J end lost 0 bases, and 10 bases lay between the germline ends. The CDR3 sequence is 14 residues long. In nucleotides, the CDR3 is TGTGCCTGGAGTACGGGCGAGGCTAACTATGGCTACACCTTC. Protein sequence: CAWSTGEANYGYTF.

This clonotype turned up a few times. This chain joins TRBV6-2 or TRBV6-3 and TRBJ2-1; TRBD2 aligns across 13 bases. After removal of 6 bases from V and 7 bases from J, the junction contained 9 bases not matched to a gene. The CDR3 has 16 amino acids. The germline CDR1 and CDR2 sequences are MNHEY and SVGEGT. The CDR3 region is CASRDPLAGGSNEQFF. CDR3 DNA: TGTGCCAGCAGAGACCCACTAGCGGGAGGGAGTAATGAGCAGTTCTTC.

Many counts were recorded for this clonotype. The rearrangement uses TRBV24-1 and TRBJ1-2; no clear D. V was shortened by 6 bases and J by 1 base, with 8 bases between the two germline ends. Germline V gene lookup returns CDR1 KGHDR and CDR2 SFDVKD. The CDR3 contains 13 residues. The CDR3: CATSTTGNYGYTF. In DNA, the CDR3 is TGTGCCACCAGTACTACGGGTAACTATGGCTACACCTTC.

V gene TRBV6-6 combines with J gene TRBJ1-2, with 7 bases fitting TRBD1. The CDR3 covers 16 residues. The germline gives CDR1 MNHNY, CDR2 SVGAGI (reference sequence). J was trimmed by 7 bases and V by 0 bases; bases with no gene match: 11. The CDR3 region has the DNA TGTGCCAGCAGTTACTCGACAGGGCGTAATCTATTTGGCTACACCTTC. This sequence encodes CASSYSTGRNLFGYTF.

This clonotype has a handful of counts. This sequence joins TRBV6-2 or TRBV6-3 and TRBJ1-5; maybe TRBD1 (6 bases). Looked up from germline, CDR1 is MNHEY and CDR2 is SVGEGT. The CDR3 is made up of 16 amino acids. V dropped 7 bases and J dropped 0 bases, with 16 bases sitting between them. This chain's CDR3 is CASTLDRFYSNQPQHF. CDR3 coding DNA: TGTGCCAGCACCCTGGACAGATTTTATAGCAATCAGCCCCAGCATTTT.

This clonotype came up many times. The chain has TRBV3-1 and TRBJ1-1, with a possible D match to TRBD1 (5 bases). This CDR3 has 14 residues. Germline lookup yields CDR1 LGHDT and CDR2 YNNKEL (reference sequence). V was pared by 3 bases and J by 1 base, with 9 bases between. Here the CDR3 reads CASSQLGPNTEAFF. The CDR3 DNA reads as TGTGCCAGCAGCCAGTTGGGGCCGAACACTGAAGCTTTCTTT.

This clonotype appeared a few times. V is TRBV5-4 and J is TRBJ2-1; 15 positions match TRBD2. CDR1 SGHNT and CDR2 YYREEE come from the germline V gene (reference sequence). J was trimmed by 10 bases and V by 3 bases; bases with no gene match: 5. The CDR3 has 15 amino acids. DNA for the CDR3: TGTGCCAGCAGCTCGGGACTAGCGGGAGGATACGAGCAGTTCTTC. Residues: CASSSGLAGGYEQFF.

This clonotype was counted ten times or more. This chain joins TRBV7-9 and TRBJ2-1; D possibly corresponds to TRBD2 (6 bases). The CDR3 extends over 15 amino acids. Germline loops: CDR1 SEHNR, CDR2 FQNEAQ (reference sequence). V gave up 4 bases and J gave up 1 base, with 11 bases separating them. Here the CDR3 DNA reads TGTGCCAGCAGCTGGGCTGGGAGGTCCTACAATGAGCAGTTCTTC. Protein product: CASSWAGRSYNEQFF.

This sequence joins TRBV6-1 and TRBJ2-7; a weak D match, TRBD1 (5 bases). Germline V gives CDR1 MNHNS, CDR2 SASEGT. The CDR3 has 13 amino acids. V dropped 6 bases and J dropped 5 bases, with 14 bases sitting between them. This chain's CDR3 is CASSSGKLNEQYF. CDR3 coding DNA: TGTGCCAGCAGCTCAGGGAAACTCAACGAGCAGTACTTC.

The gene calls are TRBV10-2 and TRBJ1-1; unclear D gene. The CDR3 is 11 amino acids. Between the trimmed V and J ends, which lost 3 bases and 5 bases, there was a span of 4 bases. The germline V gene encodes CDR1 WSHSY and CDR2 SAAADI. CDR3 bases: TGCGCCAGCAGTGACCCAACTGAAGCTTTCTTT. This codes for CASSDPTEAFF.